Following are 29 T cell receptor beta chains from one sample sequenced in a study of STAT5B mutations in CD4+ large granular lymphocyte leukemia. Profiling relied on immunoSEQ multiplex PCR, and the TCRdb table lists in-frame clones only, not all of them. The table includes 25,000 to 35,000 clones, roughly 77% detected once. The source material was CD4+ T cells from blood buffy coats. All receptors come from a human donor in good health.

The chain carries TRBV11-2 and TRBJ1-5; D remains unclear. V lost 1 base and J lost 0, with 1 base in between. Germline CDR1 SGHAT, CDR2 FQNNGV. The CDR3 runs to 13 residues. CDR3 loop: CASSLGSNQPQHF. The CDR3 nucleotides read TGTGCCAGCAGCTTAGGTAGCAATCAGCCCCAGCATTTT.

The chain uses TRBV9 and TRBJ1-1, with a weak D call TRBD1 (5 bases). The CDR3 length is 16 residues. Germline loops: CDR1 SGDLS, CDR2 YYNGEE. The V end was cut by 0 bases, the J end by 4 bases, with 16 bases between. The CDR3 protein is CASSVGGIQQSTEAFF. The DNA of the CDR3 is TGTGCCAGCAGCGTAGGGGGGATACAGCAGAGCACTGAAGCTTTCTTT.

V and J are TRBV6-5 and TRBJ2-7; D is undetermined. Germline CDR1 is MNHEY and CDR2 is SVGAGI. The CDR3 consists of 12 residues. V was shortened by 7 bases and J by 6 bases, with 13 bases between the two germline ends. CDR3 sequence (DNA): TGTGCCAGCAAGCCACCACTGGGCGAGCAGTACTTC. Translation: CASKPPLGEQYF.

V is TRBV5-4 and J is TRBJ2-3, with 9 bases matching TRBD2. CDR1 SGHNT and CDR2 YYREEE come from the germline V gene (reference sequence). The junction had 11 bases not matched to a gene; V was cut back by 4 bases and J by 2 bases. This CDR3 has 17 residues. DNA of the CDR3: TGTGCCAGCAGCCCAGCGGGGAGCGGGGGGTTCACAGATACGCAGTATTTT. Residues: CASSPAGSGGFTDTQYF.

V gene TRBV15 combines with J gene TRBJ2-2, with 12 bases identical to TRBD2. The germline V gene has CDR1 LNHNV and CDR2 YYDKDF (reference sequence). Losses at the gene ends were 3 bases for V and 7 bases for J; bases not matched to a gene: 6. CDR3 length: 16 residues. The CDR3, as DNA: TGTGCCACCAGCAGGCCTAGCGGGGGGGGAGTCGGGGAGCTGTTTTTT. Its translation is CATSRPSGGGVGELFF.

This chain links TRBV5-4 with TRBJ1-1; D is unresolved. Germline assignment: CDR1 SGHNT and CDR2 YYREEE (reference sequence). The CDR3 sequence is 13 residues long. V lost 5 bases and J 3 bases, leaving 11 bases between the germline ends. The CDR3 DNA reads TGTGCCAGCAGAGGAAACGGCGACACTGAAGCTTTCTTT. Protein product: CASRGNGDTEAFF.

This clone was seen only once. The CDR3 loop is CATGGGSYNEQFF. The DNA of the CDR3 is TGTGCCACTGGCGGGGGCTCCTACAATGAGCAGTTCTTC. The genes are TRBV15 and TRBJ2-1; 7 bases align to TRBD2. The junction had 2 bases not matched to a gene; V was cut back by 9 bases and J by 0 bases. The CDR3 runs to 13 residues. Germline V gene lookup returns CDR1 LNHNV and CDR2 YYDKDF (reference sequence).

The gene calls are TRBV5-1 and TRBJ1-3, with D hard to call. V was shortened by 5 bases and J by 3 bases, with 24 bases between the two germline ends. Germline CDR1 reads SGHRS; CDR2 reads YFSETQ. The CDR3 length is 18 residues. The CDR3 nucleotides are TGCGCCAGCAGTACCTCCCCCCCCGCTTTAGCCGGTGGAAACACCATATATTTT. It specifies CASSTSPPALAGGNTIYF. Complete variable domain (other parts from reference TRBV5-1 and TRBJ1-3): KAGVTQTPRYLIKTRGQQVTLSCSPISGHRSVSWYQQTPGQGLQFLFEYFSETQRNKGNFPGRFSGRQFSNSRSEMNVSTLELGDSALYLCASSTSPPALAGGNTIYFGEGSWLTVV.

This sequence joins TRBV27 and TRBJ2-2, with D unresolved. The V gene's germline CDR1 is MNHEY and CDR2 SMNVEV (reference sequence). CDR3 size: 13 residues. V dropped 5 bases and J dropped 5 bases, with 9 bases sitting between them. This CDR3 reads CASSRKQTGELFF. Written as DNA, the CDR3 is TGTGCCAGCAGTAGGAAGCAAACCGGGGAGCTGTTTTTT.

J is TRBJ2-3 and V is TRBV20-1; TRBD1 matches at 7 bases. The germline V gene encodes CDR1 DFQATT and CDR2 SNEGSKA (reference sequence). The CDR3 loop spans 11 amino acids. The ends lost 4 bases at V and 6 bases at J; junction bases unmatched: 1. The CDR3 spells CSAKQGDTQYF. For the CDR3, the DNA is TGCAGTGCTAAACAGGGGGATACGCAGTATTTT.

The chain links TRBV10-3 to TRBJ2-2, with 8 bases matching TRBD1. From germline, CDR1 is ENHRY and CDR2 SYGVKD. The V and J ends lost 11 bases and 3 bases, in that order; junction bases with no gene match: 8. The CDR3 runs 14 residues. The CDR3: CASEDRADTGELFF. The CDR3 nucleotides are TGTGCCTCCGAGGACAGGGCGGACACCGGGGAGCTGTTTTTT.

V and J are TRBV7-2 and TRBJ2-7, with 7 bases fitting TRBD1. V gave up 1 base and J gave up 3 bases; unmatched junction bases: 6. The CDR3 is made up of 15 amino acids. Germline V lookup: CDR1 SGHTA, CDR2 FQGNSA. The CDR3 region is CASSLDPGQVYEQYF. CDR3 bases: TGTGCCAGCAGCTTAGACCCAGGACAGGTCTACGAGCAGTACTTC.

CDR3 sequence: CASMVLAPTEAFF. The CDR3 DNA reads as TGTGCCAGCATGGTGCTTGCCCCCACTGAAGCTTTCTTT. This chain links TRBV6-1 with TRBJ1-1; D is undetermined. There are 13 residues in the CDR3. V was pared by 7 bases and J by 4 bases, with 13 bases between. Germline-derived CDR1 and CDR2 are MNHNS and SASEGT.

The chain uses TRBV7-9 and TRBJ2-5; D remains unclear. The closer fit of TRBJ2-7 to the DNA end suggests the J call may be wrong. The CDR3 has 15 amino acids. Germline values: CDR1 SEHNR, CDR2 FQNEAQ (reference sequence). DNA of the CDR3: TGTGCCAGCAGCTTAAAGGGCGGATCCTCCTACGAGCAGTACTTC. This translates into CASSLKGGSSYEQYF.

This clone has more than one count but fewer than ten. This chain connects TRBV6-6 to TRBJ1-1; a weak D match, TRBD1 (5 bases). V lost 6 bases and J lost 3, with 20 bases in between. The V gene's germline CDR1 is MNHNY and CDR2 SVGAGI (reference sequence). The CDR3 runs to 16 residues. CDR3 nucleotide sequence: TGTGCCAGCAGCCCACCCGCGGTGGGGGGGTACACTGAAGCTTTCTTT. Translating gives CASSPPAVGGYTEAFF.

The chain is built from TRBV2 and TRBJ2-7; no definite D call. Germline V gene sequence: CDR1 SNHLY, CDR2 FYNNEI. V lost 0 bases to trimming and J lost 1 base, with 13 bases between them. The CDR3 contains 16 residues. CDR3 nucleotide sequence: TGTGCCAGCAGTGAAGCCCCACCTGGGGTGTCCTACGAGCAGTACTTC. As protein: CASSEAPPGVSYEQYF.

V usage is TRBV5-1 and J usage is TRBJ2-1; either TRBD1 or TRBD2 may fit D (5 bases each). Looked up from germline, CDR1 is SGHRS and CDR2 is YFSETQ. The CDR3 contains 16 residues. V was clipped by 0 bases and J by 7 bases, with 17 bases between them. CDR3 loop: CASSLAGDVLSNEQFF. CDR3 DNA: TGCGCCAGCAGCTTGGCCGGGGACGTCCTATCGAATGAGCAGTTCTTC.

The CDR3 here is CASSRSAAAYEQYF. CDR3 DNA: TGTGCCAGCAGCCGGTCGGCCGCCGCCTACGAGCAGTACTTC. The V and J genes are TRBV6-5 and TRBJ2-7, with D unclear. Deletions cut 6 bases from V and 2 bases from J, with 14 bases between. CDR3 size: 14 residues. Germline V gene lookup returns CDR1 MNHEY and CDR2 SVGAGI.

The chain couples TRBV10-3 to TRBJ1-5; D not certain. CDR3 size: 15 residues. V lost 3 bases, J lost 0 bases, and 9 bases lay in between. The germline gives CDR1 ENHRY, CDR2 SYGVKD. The CDR3 protein is CAISDKTDSNQPQHF. CDR3 DNA sequence: TGTGCCATCAGTGACAAGACGGATAGCAATCAGCCCCAGCATTTT.

This clone was counted only a few times. The genes are TRBV28 and TRBJ1-6, with unresolved D. CDR3 length equals 13 residues. V was pared by 10 bases and J by 1 base, with 8 bases between. Germline V gene data show CDR1 as MDHEN and CDR2 as SYDVKM. The CDR3 spells CAISGSYNSPLHF. As DNA, the CDR3 is TGTGCCATCTCCGGGTCCTATAATTCACCCCTCCACTTT.

The chain combines TRBV11-2 with TRBJ2-1; TRBD2 aligns across 10 bases. This CDR3 is built from 19 residues. Germline CDR1 SGHAT, CDR2 FQNNGV. The V segment lost 0 bases and the J segment 0 bases; nucleotides outside the gene matches: 8. CDR3: CASSLDWLAGDPSYNEQFF. CDR3 nucleotides: TGTGCCAGCAGCTTAGATTGGCTAGCGGGGGACCCCTCCTACAATGAGCAGTTCTTC.

The genes are TRBV21-1 and TRBJ2-7; the table's D call of TRBD1 was not tested on the DNA. TRBV21-1 is classified as a pseudogene. This CDR3 spans 15 amino acids. In DNA form, the CDR3 reads TGTGCCAGCAGCAATAGGTGGTGGGCTTCCTACGAGCAGTACTTC. This translates into CASSNRWWASYEQYF.

This sequence joins TRBV29-1 and TRBJ2-7; D possibly corresponds to TRBD1 (6 bases). The CDR3 consists of 12 residues. The germline gives CDR1 SQVTM, CDR2 ANQGSEA. V was cut by 7 bases and J by 7 bases, with 17 bases left in between. The CDR3: CSGRTAQEEQYF. DNA for the CDR3: TGCAGCGGCAGGACAGCCCAGGAAGAGCAGTACTTC.

The chain couples TRBV6-6 to TRBJ1-1, with D uncertain. Per the germline V gene, CDR1 is MNHNY and CDR2 is SVGAGI (reference sequence). V dropped 2 bases and J dropped 3 bases, with 4 bases sitting between them. The CDR3 covers 12 residues. CDR3 bases: TGTGCCAGCAGTTACCTCGACACTGAAGCTTTCTTT. It encodes CASSYLDTEAFF.

CDR3 region: CASSIGSRYSYEQYF. CDR3 in DNA: TGTGCCAGTAGTATAGGCTCTCGATACTCCTACGAGCAGTACTTC. This chain links TRBV19 with TRBJ2-7; the D is unclear. The CDR3 consists of 15 residues. CDR1 is LNHDA, CDR2 SQIVND, per germline (reference sequence). V was cut by 1 base and J by 0 bases, with 10 bases left in between.

This rearrangement joins TRBV5-4 to TRBJ2-2; the match to TRBD2 covers 10 bases. With V trimmed by 5 bases and J by 5 bases, 12 bases remained unmatched. This CDR3 has 17 residues. Germline V gene sequence: CDR1 SGHNT, CDR2 YYREEE (reference sequence). This CDR3 is CASSLTSGVRRTGELFF. CDR3 DNA: TGTGCCAGCAGTTTAACTAGCGGGGTGAGAAGGACCGGGGAGCTGTTTTTT.

The chain recombines TRBV7-2 with TRBJ2-1; TRBD1 aligns across 7 bases. Per germline, CDR1 SGHTA and CDR2 FQGNSA. CDR3 length equals 14 residues. V shed 11 bases, J shed 0 bases, and the junction held 7 bases outside the gene matches. The chain's CDR3 is CASLGQRSYNEQFF. The CDR3 DNA is TGTGCCTCGCTGGGACAGCGCTCCTACAATGAGCAGTTCTTC.

The chain links TRBV7-9 to TRBJ1-5; D is uncertain. Germline CDR1 reads SEHNR; CDR2 reads FQNEAQ (reference sequence). V lost 5 bases and J 5 bases, leaving 10 bases between the germline ends. This CDR3 has 13 residues. In DNA form, the CDR3 reads TGTGCCAGCAGCCCCATTGGGCATCAGCCCCAGCATTTT. Translation gives CASSPIGHQPQHF.

This clone was observed a few times. V and J are TRBV27 and TRBJ1-4; D remains ambiguous. Germline CDR1 is MNHEY and CDR2 is SMNVEV (reference sequence). The CDR3 extends over 15 amino acids. V dropped 4 bases and J dropped 7 bases, with 16 bases sitting between them. CDR3 protein: CASSSRSGESEKLFF. The CDR3 DNA sequence: TGTGCCAGCAGTTCTCGGTCCGGGGAGAGTGAAAAACTGTTTTTT.